This record looks at one T cell receptor beta chain sequence and its context. The study excluded patients with uncontrolled infection, other autoimmune disease, pregnancy or lactation. Losses at the gene ends were 0 bases for V and 5 bases for J; bases not matched to a gene: 4. The CDR3 consists of 15 residues. From germline, CDR1 is SGHRS and CDR2 YFSETQ. The data were obtained in a study of T cells in Graves' hyperthyroidism and ophthalmopathy. RNA transcripts provided the source from which TCR beta CDR3 regions were amplified. First-round RT-PCR of the TCR CDR3 relied on the HTBI primer set. TCRdb itself ran the multiplex PCR reads through MiXCR, one entry per CDR3 protein. The table has fewer than 350,000 distinct CDR3 sequences, 15% seen once.

The sequencing input was blood. V gene TRBV5-1 combines with J gene TRBJ2-1; 8 nucleotides line up with TRBD2. The source is a woman between 50 and 59 years old with Graves' hyperthyroidism that later progressed to Graves' ophthalmopathy. CDR3 coding DNA: TGCGCCAGCAGCTTGGGGCGGGAGGTCAACAATGAGCAGTTCTTC. Protein: CASSLGREVNNEQFF.